These 20 T cell receptor beta chains originate from one sample sequenced in a study of T cells in localized non-small cell lung cancer. Profiled with immunoSEQ multiplex PCR; TCRdb holds only in-frame clones, not every one. The table lists 90,000 to 95,000 clones, 87% of them singletons, with 15% in the top ten. The source was peripheral blood, collected before any cancer treatment. The receptors were gathered from a man aged 35 to 69 with stage I squamous cell lung carcinoma.

The J gene is TRBJ2-7, the V gene TRBV29-1, with D maybe TRBD2 (6 bases). CDR1 and CDR2 (germline): SQVTM, ANQGSEA. This CDR3 is built from 12 residues. The V end lost 2 bases, the J end lost 7 bases, and 12 bases lay between the germline ends. The CDR3 region is CSVERGTGEQYF. CDR3 sequence (DNA): TGCAGCGTTGAACGCGGGACGGGTGAGCAGTACTTC.

The chain employs TRBV2 and TRBJ2-2; the match to TRBD1 covers 10 bases. Germline lookup yields CDR1 SNHLY and CDR2 FYNNEI. Trimming cost V 4 bases and J 5 bases; bases outside gene matches: 7. The CDR3 runs to 16 residues. CDR3 nucleotides: TGTGCCAGCAGTGCCCCCGGGACAGGGGTTACCGGGGAGCTGTTTTTT. It translates to CASSAPGTGVTGELFF.

The genes are TRBV9 and TRBJ2-1; D gene ambiguous. CDR3 size: 13 residues. Trimming shortened V by 3 bases and J by 3 bases, and 7 bases separated the two germline ends. Germline V gene data show CDR1 as SGDLS and CDR2 as YYNGEE. The CDR3 DNA sequence: TGTGCCAGCAGCGGCGGCAGCTACAATGAGCAGTTCTTC. This encodes CASSGGSYNEQFF.

This clone has only a few counts. The V call is TRBV5-6, the J call TRBJ1-2, with no clear D. In germline, CDR1 is SGHDT, CDR2 YYEEEE. V shed 3 bases and J shed 8 bases, with 20 bases lying between them. The CDR3 is 15 residues long. The CDR3 DNA reads TGTGCCAGCAGCTATCGTGAGACGGCCGCTAGGGGCTACACCTTC. Its translation: CASSYRETAARGYTF.

This rearrangement joins TRBV5-4 to TRBJ1-4; D might be TRBD1 (5 bases). Trimming shortened V by 4 bases and J by 2 bases, and 12 bases separated the two germline ends. CDR3 length: 15 amino acids. The germline V gene has CDR1 SGHNT and CDR2 YYREEE (reference sequence). DNA for the CDR3: TGTGCCAGCAGCCGCTCCAGGGCTACTAATGAAAAACTGTTTTTT. It translates to CASSRSRATNEKLFF.

The V and J genes are TRBV4-3 and TRBJ1-2; 9 bases fit TRBD1. The V gene end was trimmed by 6 bases and the J gene end by 0 bases; junction bases not matched to a gene: 14. This CDR3 has 18 residues. Germline V gene data show CDR1 as LGHNA and CDR2 as YSLEER. CDR3 sequence (DNA): TGCGCCAGCAGTTGGGTGGGACAGGGCTTATTAGCTAACTATGGCTACACCTTC. Translating gives CASSWVGQGLLANYGYTF.

The rearrangement links TRBV15 to TRBJ2-7; tentative D call: TRBD1 (5 bases). Trimming left V 4 bases short and J 0 bases short, with 13 bases between. In germline, CDR1 is LNHNV, CDR2 YYDKDF (reference sequence). The CDR3 is 15 residues long. CDR3 sequence (DNA): TGTGCCACCAGCATCGGCAGGGAAGTCTCCTACGAGCAGTACTTC. Amino acid sequence: CATSIGREVSYEQYF.

The rearrangement joins TRBV27 to TRBJ1-1; 10 nucleotides line up with TRBD1. Germline-derived CDR1 and CDR2 are MNHEY and SMNVEV (reference sequence). V lost 5 bases to trimming and J lost 4 bases; unmatched junction nucleotides: 7. The CDR3 has 15 amino acids. This CDR3 reads CASSPGQGGSTEAFF. Written as DNA, the CDR3 is TGTGCCAGCAGTCCCGGACAGGGGGGAAGCACTGAAGCTTTCTTT.

The V and J genes are TRBV28 and TRBJ2-7; the match to TRBD2 covers 10 bases. V dropped 3 bases and J dropped 2; count of bases not matched to a gene: 4. This CDR3 is built from 15 residues. From germline, CDR1 is MDHEN and CDR2 SYDVKM. CDR3 sequence reads: CASSFPGLATYEQYF. The CDR3 DNA sequence: TGTGCCAGCAGTTTCCCGGGACTAGCGACCTACGAGCAGTACTTC.

This sequence joins TRBV19 and TRBJ1-5, with TRBD1 matching over 8 bases. Per germline, CDR1 LNHDA and CDR2 SQIVND (reference sequence). The CDR3 contains 13 residues. J gave up 4 bases and V 11 bases, and 7 bases lay outside the gene matches. The CDR3 sequence: CACTTGGNQPQHF. CDR3 in DNA: TGTGCCTGTACAACAGGGGGTAATCAGCCCCAGCATTTT.

The chain is built from TRBV7-9 and TRBJ1-2; TRBD1 matches 8 bases. Trimming removed 3 bases from V and 3 bases from J; junction bases left unmatched: 6. The CDR3 sequence is 15 residues long. CDR1 is SEHNR, CDR2 FQNEAQ, per germline (reference sequence). The CDR3 DNA is TGTGCCAGCAGCTTTGGGCAGGGGGCGTACTATGGCTACACCTTC. It codes for CASSFGQGAYYGYTF. Variable domain in full (rest from reference TRBV7-9 and TRBJ1-2): DTGVSQNPRHKITKRGQNVTFRCDPISEHNRLYWYRQTLGQGPEFLTYFQNEAQLEKSRLLSDRFSAERPKGSFSTLEIQRTEQGDSAMYLCASSFGQGAYYGYTFGSGTRLTVV.

Remarks on this clone: The junction departs from the called germline gene at one end, perhaps through a read error. The chain joins TRBV15 to TRBJ1-1; 7 bases line up with TRBD1. The CDR3 is 15 residues long. The V gene's germline CDR1 is LNHNV and CDR2 YYDKDF (reference sequence). This CDR3 is CATSSIDRVKTEAFF. The CDR3 region has the DNA TGTGCCACCAGCAGCATTGACAGGGTGAAGACTGAAGCTTTCTTT.

The chain links TRBV7-2 to TRBJ2-1; TRBD2 matches 11 bases. The CDR3 extends over 16 amino acids. In germline, CDR1 is SGHTA, CDR2 FQGNSA. Trimming cost V 2 bases and J 7 bases; bases outside gene matches: 7. The CDR3 reads CASSLSLAGGENEQFF. In DNA form, the CDR3 reads TGTGCCAGCAGCTTATCCCTAGCGGGGGGCGAGAATGAGCAGTTCTTC.

The gene calls are TRBV19 and TRBJ1-2; D gene ambiguous. This CDR3 comprises 11 residues. Trimming shortened V by 10 bases and J by 8 bases, and 14 bases separated the two germline ends. Germline loops: CDR1 LNHDA, CDR2 SQIVND (reference sequence). The CDR3, as DNA: TGTGCCACTCGCCGGCCCGGGGGCTACACCTTC. This gives the protein CATRRPGGYTF.

The chain is built from TRBV5-1 and TRBJ1-1; TRBD1 matches 7 bases. The CDR3 has 14 amino acids. Germline V lookup: CDR1 SGHRS, CDR2 YFSETQ. The V and J ends lost 3 bases and 7 bases, in that order; junction bases with no gene match: 9. CDR3 residues: CASSSDRAGGEAFF. CDR3 coding DNA: TGCGCCAGCAGCTCAGACAGGGCCGGGGGTGAAGCTTTCTTT. The complete variable domain, with remaining parts taken from reference TRBV5-1 and TRBJ1-1, reads KAGVTQTPRYLIKTRGQQVTLSCSPISGHRSVSWYQQTPGQGLQFLFEYFSETQRNKGNFPGRFSGRQFSNSRSEMNVSTLELGDSALYLCASSSDRAGGEAFFGQGTRLTVV.

The chain is built from TRBV4-1 and TRBJ1-2; the D is unclear. The germline gives CDR1 MGHRA, CDR2 YSYEKL. The ends were cut back, 0 bases at V and 10 bases at J, with 12 bases in the middle. CDR3 length: 13 amino acids. CDR3 sequence (DNA): TGCGCCAGCAGCCAAGATTCAGCCAGTCACTACACCTTC. Translating gives CASSQDSASHYTF.

This clone was counted between two and nine times. The chain combines TRBV5-4 with TRBJ1-2; 8 bases agree with TRBD1. The ends lost 1 base at V and 5 bases at J; junction bases unmatched: 4. The CDR3 sequence is 14 residues long. Germline assignment: CDR1 SGHNT and CDR2 YYREEE (reference sequence). The CDR3, as DNA: TGTGCCAGCAGCTTGAAGACAGGGGTATATGGCTACACCTTC. Amino acid sequence: CASSLKTGVYGYTF.

The chain links TRBV7-2 to TRBJ2-1, with D possibly matching TRBD2 (6 bases). V was cut by 3 bases and J by 1 base, with 13 bases left in between. CDR3 length equals 16 residues. Germline V CDR1 and CDR2: SGHTA, FQGNSA. CDR3 DNA: TGTGCCAGCAGCTTGGATAGGAGGGCGTCCTACAATGAGCAGTTCTTC. Translation: CASSLDRRASYNEQFF.

The chain is built from TRBV9 and TRBJ2-3, with D possibly matching TRBD2 (5 bases). Germline lookup yields CDR1 SGDLS and CDR2 YYNGEE. This CDR3 region has 14 residues. The V gene lost 0 bases and the J gene lost 6 bases, with 11 bases spanning the gap. CDR3 sequence (DNA): TGTGCCAGCAGCGTAGAGGGCAGGAGGGATACGCAGTATTTT. Translation: CASSVEGRRDTQYF.

The chain has TRBV7-9 and TRBJ1-1; TRBD1 matches 8 bases. From germline, CDR1 is SEHNR and CDR2 FQNEAQ (reference sequence). The CDR3 extends over 14 amino acids. J gave up 3 bases and V 2 bases, and 2 bases lay outside the gene matches. The CDR3 sequence is CASSLNRGDTEAFF. In nucleotides, the CDR3 is TGTGCCAGCAGCTTAAACAGGGGGGACACTGAAGCTTTCTTT.